The 15 T cell receptor beta chains presented below share a single source sample, sequenced in a study of CD8 T cells in Susac syndrome. After extraction with the RNeasy kit, about 0.45 to 1 ug of the RNA was reverse transcribed using random hexamers. From the immunoSEQ multiplex PCR reads, TCRdb called clonotypes with MiXCR, one entry per CDR3 protein. This sample has around 180,000 distinct CDR3 sequences; 90% to 95% occur once, and the top ten carry 0.15% to 0.2%. Sequencing used CD8+ T cells from PBMCs. Source of these receptors: a human donor with multiple sclerosis.

The chain links TRBV7-9 to TRBJ2-1; 7 positions match TRBD2. This CDR3 region has 13 residues. J gave up 8 bases and V 5 bases, and 6 bases lay outside the gene matches. Germline CDR1 and CDR2: SEHNR and FQNEAQ (reference sequence). CDR3 protein: CASSLSSGDEQFF. The CDR3 DNA is TGTGCCAGCAGCCTCAGCAGCGGGGATGAGCAGTTCTTC.

The chain couples TRBV11-2 to TRBJ2-3; the D is unclear. The germline V gene has CDR1 SGHAT and CDR2 FQNNGV. The CDR3 totals 17 residues. V lost 0 bases, J lost 2 bases, and 15 bases lay in between. The CDR3 nucleotides read TGTGCCAGCAGCTTAGAATCAGGACCTCTACCCACAGATACGCAGTATTTT. Amino acids: CASSLESGPLPTDTQYF.

This chain joins TRBV13 and TRBJ2-1; a weak D match, TRBD1 (5 bases). Germline CDR1 is PRHDT and CDR2 is FYEKMQ (reference sequence). The length of the CDR3 is 15 residues. The V gene lost 8 bases and the J gene lost 0 bases, with 14 bases spanning the gap. The CDR3 is CASAGWGSSYNEQFF. The CDR3 region has the DNA TGTGCCAGCGCCGGGTGGGGCAGCTCCTACAATGAGCAGTTCTTC.

This clonotype was picked up one time. In DNA, the CDR3 is TGTGCCAGCAGTTTAGTAGGTGGCAGGGCGGAGACCCAGTACTTC. Amino acids: CASSLVGGRAETQYF. The chain has TRBV27 and TRBJ2-5; D may be TRBD1 (5 bases). Germline lookup yields CDR1 MNHEY and CDR2 SMNVEV (reference sequence). CDR3 size: 15 residues. The ends were cut back, 2 bases at V and 5 bases at J, with 15 bases in the middle.

A single count supports this clonotype. The rearrangement uses TRBV20-1 and TRBJ2-7; 10 positions agree with TRBD2. Germline V lookup: CDR1 DFQATT, CDR2 SNEGSKA (reference sequence). This CDR3 is built from 14 residues. V lost 6 bases and J lost 6; bases outside the gene matches: 11. Written as DNA, the CDR3 is TGCAGTGCCCGATGGACTAGCGGAATACCCGAGCAGTACTTC. Its protein product is CSARWTSGIPEQYF.

The J gene is TRBJ2-7, the V gene TRBV20-1; TRBD1 matches at 7 bases. CDR3 length: 15 amino acids. CDR1 DFQATT and CDR2 SNEGSKA come from the germline V gene (reference sequence). V lost 3 bases, J lost 2 bases, and 10 bases stayed unmatched. In DNA, the CDR3 is TGCAGTGCTAGGGCCCCTAGGGGGCCGGCCTACGAGCAGTACTTC. Amino acids: CSARAPRGPAYEQYF.

The CDR3 sequence is CASRAGRGETQYF. In DNA form, the CDR3 reads TGCGCCAGCAGAGCGGGAAGAGGAGAGACCCAGTACTTC. The chain recombines TRBV23-1 with TRBJ2-5; 7 nucleotides align to TRBD2. TRBV23-1 is reported as an ORF; its role is uncertain. The CDR3 extends over 13 amino acids. V lost 6 bases to trimming and J lost 4 bases; unmatched junction nucleotides: 5.

The gene calls are TRBV5-4 and TRBJ1-2; D gene uncertain. The CDR3 covers 13 residues. The V end lost 0 bases, the J end lost 8 bases, and 11 bases lay between the germline ends. Germline V gene sequence: CDR1 SGHNT, CDR2 YYREEE (reference sequence). The CDR3 protein is CASSLGMAEGYTF. CDR3 coding DNA: TGTGCCAGCAGCTTGGGTATGGCAGAAGGCTACACCTTC.

This clonotype has a single count. The chain recombines TRBV27 with TRBJ2-7, with D perhaps matching TRBD2 (6 bases). The CDR3 is 15 amino acids. V lost 3 bases to trimming and J lost 5 bases, with 17 bases between them. Germline V gene data show CDR1 as MNHEY and CDR2 as SMNVEV (reference sequence). CDR3 in amino acids: CASSFSFTGADEQYF. The CDR3, as DNA: TGTGCCAGCAGTTTTAGCTTTACGGGAGCGGACGAGCAGTACTTC.

This clonotype is a singleton in its sample. The chain carries TRBV23-1 and TRBJ2-5; 8 positions agree with TRBD2. Being an ORF, TRBV23-1 has a function that is uncertain. V lost 7 bases, J lost 5 bases, and 9 bases stayed unmatched. The CDR3 contains 14 residues. CDR3 sequence: CASKSGGPGETQYF. The CDR3, as DNA: TGCGCCAGCAAGTCGGGAGGGCCCGGGGAGACCCAGTACTTC.

The V gene is TRBV7-2, the J gene TRBJ2-7, with 9 positions matching TRBD2. CDR1 and CDR2 from the germline V gene are SGHTA and FQGNSA. Germline trimming cut 5 bases from V and 4 bases from J; bases unmatched to any gene: 6. The CDR3 is 14 amino acids. The chain's CDR3 is CASSGGRARYEQYF. The CDR3 DNA reads TGTGCCAGCAGCGGCGGGAGGGCTCGGTACGAGCAGTACTTC.

This clonotype was detected only once. This chain connects TRBV3-1 to TRBJ1-2; D is possibly TRBD1 (6 bases). The CDR3 is 15 residues long. Germline values: CDR1 LGHDT, CDR2 YNNKEL (reference sequence). V gave up 4 bases and J gave up 6 bases, with 18 bases separating them. The CDR3 region is CASSRPGEDGNGYTF. The CDR3 coding sequence is TGTGCCAGCAGCCGACCAGGGGAAGACGGTAATGGCTACACCTTC.

The chain employs TRBV28 and TRBJ2-5; D assignment may be TRBD1 or TRBD2 (5 bases each). V was pared by 6 bases and J by 5 bases, with 25 bases between. Germline assignment: CDR1 MDHEN and CDR2 SYDVKM. This CDR3 is built from 17 residues. The CDR3 sequence: CASRPRGGGIGGETQYF. Written as DNA, the CDR3 is TGTGCCAGCAGGCCCCGGGGTGGGGGTATAGGCGGGGAGACCCAGTACTTC.

This chain connects TRBV25-1 to TRBJ2-7; the D is unclear. The CDR3 runs to 12 residues. Looked up from germline, CDR1 is MGHDK and CDR2 is SYGVNS. Trimming took off 8 bases at V and 4 bases at J, with 12 bases between the two ends. DNA of the CDR3: TGTGCCAGCGCCATTGGGGTGTACGAGCAGTACTTC. Its protein is CASAIGVYEQYF.

The J gene is TRBJ1-1, the V gene TRBV29-1; no firm D call. V was pared by 5 bases and J by 2 bases, with 15 bases between. CDR1 is SQVTM and CDR2 is ANQGSEA in the germline V gene. This CDR3 comprises 14 residues. The DNA for the CDR3 is TGCAGCGTTCCACGGTCGGGTCCCAACACTGAAGCTTTCTTT. As protein: CSVPRSGPNTEAFF.